The 30 T cell receptor beta chains below come from one sample, sequenced in a study of control samples from healthy donors and cancer patients. Assay used: immunoSEQ multiplex PCR; TCRdb lists only in-frame clones, some missing. The sample comprises about 190,000 clones, roughly nine tenths of which are singletons, and roughly 1.9% rests with the top ten. The material sequenced was blood. The receptors derive from a man younger than 40 in good health.

The CDR3 here is CASTGAISYEQYF. DNA for the CDR3: TGTGCCAGCACAGGGGCGATCTCCTACGAGCAGTACTTC. The chain joins TRBV6-5 to TRBJ2-7, with D maybe TRBD1 (6 bases). Germline CDR1 is MNHEY and CDR2 is SVGAGI. The germline V and J ends were trimmed by 7 bases and 0 bases, with 10 bases remaining between them. This CDR3 is built from 13 residues.

The rearrangement joins TRBV12-3 or TRBV12-4 to TRBJ2-1; D is ambiguous. Trimming removed 3 bases from V and 9 bases from J, with 9 bases in between. This CDR3 contains 12 residues. CDR3 sequence: CASSFQTGEQFF. CDR3 DNA sequence: TGTGCCAGCAGTTTCCAGACGGGTGAGCAGTTCTTC.

This chain joins TRBV21-1 and TRBJ2-7; the table gives TRBD1 as D, unverified against the DNA. TRBV21-1 is a known pseudogene. This CDR3 contains 15 residues. The chain's CDR3 is CASSKATGADYEQYF. Written as DNA, the CDR3 is TGTGCCAGCAGCAAGGCGACAGGGGCCGACTACGAGCAGTACTTC.

The chain recombines TRBV19 with TRBJ2-2, with 9 nucleotides matching TRBD1. The CDR3 is 13 amino acids. Trimming took 11 bases from V and 4 from J; bases not matched to a gene: 5. Germline CDR1 reads LNHDA; CDR2 reads SQIVND (reference sequence). CDR3 residues: CAGGTGPTGELFF. CDR3 in DNA: TGTGCCGGGGGGACAGGGCCCACCGGGGAGCTGTTTTTT.

The J gene is TRBJ2-1, the V gene TRBV11-3; 11 nucleotides line up with TRBD2. The CDR3 contains 15 residues. The V gene end was trimmed by 1 base and the J gene end by 7 bases; junction bases not matched to a gene: 3. CDR1 SGHNT and CDR2 YENEEA come from the germline V gene. For the CDR3, the DNA is TGTGCCAGCAGCTTAGGACTAGCGGGGATAAATGAGCAGTTCTTC. It encodes CASSLGLAGINEQFF. Complete variable domain (other parts from reference TRBV11-3 and TRBJ2-1): EAGVVQSPRYKIIEKKQPVAFWCNPISGHNTLYWYLQNLGQGPELLIRYENEEAVDDSQLPKDRFSAERLKGVDSTLKIQPAELGDSAVYLCASSLGLAGINEQFFGPGTRLTVL.

This chain links TRBV2 with TRBJ1-1, with D hard to call. This CDR3 has 12 residues. Germline-derived CDR1 and CDR2 are SNHLY and FYNNEI. Between the trimmed V and J ends, which lost 4 bases and 3 bases, there was a span of 6 bases. DNA for the CDR3: TGTGCCAGCAGTGTGTTATACACTGAAGCTTTCTTT. Its translation: CASSVLYTEAFF. Filled out from reference TRBV2 and TRBJ1-1, the complete variable domain reads EPEVTQTPSHQVTQMGQEVILRCVPISNHLYFYWYRQILGQKVEFLVSFYNNEISEKSEIFDDQFSVERPDGSNFTLKIRSTKLEDSAMYFCASSVLYTEAFFGQGTRLTVV.

The rearrangement joins TRBV11-2 to TRBJ2-7; the match to TRBD2 covers 13 bases. J lost 9 bases, V lost 0 bases, and 5 bases had no gene match. The CDR3 sequence is 15 residues long. Germline loops: CDR1 SGHAT, CDR2 FQNNGV. The CDR3: CASSLEGTSGVGQYF. Written as DNA, the CDR3 is TGTGCCAGCAGCTTAGAAGGGACTAGCGGGGTGGGGCAGTACTTC.

This chain connects TRBV9 to TRBJ2-7; D uncertain. CDR1 and CDR2 (germline): SGDLS, YYNGEE. V was trimmed by 3 bases and J by 4 bases, leaving 11 bases between them. This CDR3 has 13 residues. CDR3 bases: TGTGCCAGCAGCGGAGTGCACCCATACGAGCAGTACTTC. Residues: CASSGVHPYEQYF.

The chain couples TRBV5-8 to TRBJ1-6; 7 bases fit TRBD1. CDR3 length: 15 residues. V was clipped by 4 bases and J by 9 bases; unmatched bases: 10. Germline CDR1 SGHTS, CDR2 YDEGEE. The CDR3 reads CASSAYRGISSPLHF. CDR3 in DNA: TGTGCCAGCAGCGCATACAGGGGAATTAGTTCACCCCTCCACTTT. The full variable domain, its missing parts supplied by reference TRBV5-8 and TRBJ1-6, is EAGVTQSPTHLIKTRGQQATLRCSPISGHTSVYWYQQALGLGLQFLLWYDEGEERNRGNFPPRFSGRQFPNYSSELNVNALELEDSALYLCASSAYRGISSPLHFGNGTRLTVT.

V gene TRBV6-1 combines with J gene TRBJ1-6; D remains unclear. Germline V CDR1 and CDR2: MNHNS, SASEGT. Between the trimmed V and J ends, which lost 2 bases and 6 bases, there was a span of 17 bases. The CDR3 consists of 17 residues. This CDR3 reads CASSELAGIGFNSPLHF. The CDR3 DNA is TGTGCCAGCAGTGAACTGGCCGGTATAGGATTTAATTCACCCCTCCACTTT.

The chain has TRBV19 and TRBJ1-1, with D hard to call. The CDR3 totals 13 residues. The V gene lost 8 bases and the J gene lost 0 bases, with 10 bases spanning the gap. Germline V gene lookup returns CDR1 LNHDA and CDR2 SQIVND (reference sequence). For the CDR3, the DNA is TGTGCCAGTCATGTGGATATGAACACTGAAGCTTTCTTT. The encoded protein is CASHVDMNTEAFF. Full variable domain (rest looked up from reference TRBV19 and TRBJ1-1): DGGITQSPKYLFRKEGQNVTLSCEQNLNHDAMYWYRQDPGQGLRLIYYSQIVNDFQKGDIAEGYSVSREKKESFPLTVTSAQKNPTAFYLCASHVDMNTEAFFGQGTRLTVV.

This chain links TRBV4-1 with TRBJ1-4, with D perhaps TRBD1 (5 bases). CDR1 is MGHRA and CDR2 is YSYEKL in the germline V gene. Trimming took 7 bases from V and 3 from J, leaving 6 bases between them. This CDR3 has 12 amino acids. The CDR3 loop is CASMGANEKLFF. In DNA, the CDR3 is TGCGCCAGCATGGGGGCTAATGAAAAACTGTTTTTT.

This clone has a single count. The rearrangement joins TRBV5-6 to TRBJ1-3; D call uncertain. CDR1 and CDR2 (germline): SGHDT, YYEEEE. With 1 base removed from V and 5 bases from J, the gap between germline ends came to 13 bases. This CDR3 is built from 15 residues. Here the CDR3 DNA reads TGTGCCAGCAGCTTGCCGGCGACGGGTCGAAACACCATATATTTT. Translation: CASSLPATGRNTIYF.

Of note for this clone: This sample includes further DNA sequences coding for the same CDR3. The chain has TRBV5-6 and TRBJ2-7, with D perhaps matching TRBD1 (5 bases). Germline V CDR1 and CDR2: SGHDT, YYEEEE. Trimming removed 2 bases at V and 1 base at J, with 7 bases between. The CDR3 runs 13 residues. The chain's CDR3 is CASSFGQSYEQYF. In DNA, the CDR3 is TGTGCCAGCAGCTTCGGACAATCCTACGAGCAGTACTTC.

This chain links TRBV2 with TRBJ1-1, with 9 bases that match TRBD1. V lost 4 bases to trimming and J lost 3 bases; unmatched junction nucleotides: 6. This CDR3 comprises 15 residues. Germline V gene data show CDR1 as SNHLY and CDR2 as FYNNEI. Here the CDR3 reads CASSATGTGYTEAFF. The CDR3 region has the DNA TGTGCCAGCAGTGCCACCGGGACAGGGTACACTGAAGCTTTCTTT.

The rearrangement links TRBV11-2 to TRBJ2-2; the D is unclear. The V gene's germline CDR1 is SGHAT and CDR2 FQNNGV. This CDR3 comprises 13 residues. V shed 1 base and J shed 9 bases, with 9 bases lying between them. CDR3 protein: CASSLAVHRELFF. DNA for the CDR3: TGTGCCAGCAGCTTAGCTGTTCACCGGGAGCTGTTTTTT.

This clone was detected once. The rearrangement links TRBV28 to TRBJ1-1, with D unresolved. Germline V gene data show CDR1 as MDHEN and CDR2 as SYDVKM. Trimming took 5 bases from V and 1 from J, leaving 11 bases between them. This CDR3 comprises 14 residues. This CDR3 is CASSGQPGNTEAFF. The CDR3 bases are TGTGCCAGCAGTGGTCAACCTGGGAACACTGAAGCTTTCTTT.

The chain has TRBV10-3 and TRBJ2-3, with 16 nucleotides matching TRBD2. The V segment lost 3 bases and the J segment 4 bases; nucleotides outside the gene matches: 4. In germline, CDR1 is ENHRY, CDR2 SYGVKD. The CDR3 is 17 residues long. CDR3 sequence (DNA): TGTGCCATCAGTGACCCCGGGACTAGCGGGGGGGCAGATACGCAGTATTTT. As protein: CAISDPGTSGGADTQYF.

V gene TRBV6-5 combines with J gene TRBJ2-7; no definite D call. V gave up 2 bases and J gave up 5 bases, with 13 bases separating them. The length of the CDR3 is 14 residues. Germline V CDR1 and CDR2: MNHEY, SVGAGI. In DNA form, the CDR3 reads TGTGCCAGCAGTTACCTCGGAGCTTTGGACGAGCAGTACTTC. Protein sequence: CASSYLGALDEQYF.

The chain links TRBV27 to TRBJ1-3; D is unresolved. The length of the CDR3 is 15 residues. Trimming took 2 bases from V and 0 from J, leaving 8 bases between them. Germline CDR1 reads MNHEY; CDR2 reads SMNVEV (reference sequence). In DNA form, the CDR3 reads TGTGCCAGCAGTTTACGCGGGAGCTCTGGAAACACCATATATTTT. It encodes CASSLRGSSGNTIYF.

This clone was recorded once. The chain is built from TRBV9 and TRBJ2-3, with D possibly TRBD2 on 6 matching bases. The germline V gene has CDR1 SGDLS and CDR2 YYNGEE. Trimming shortened V by 0 bases and J by 4 bases, and 12 bases separated the two germline ends. The CDR3 spans 15 residues. The CDR3 nucleotides are TGTGCCAGCAGCGTAGCCCTCGGGACTTCAGATACGCAGTATTTT. Residues: CASSVALGTSDTQYF.

This clone was seen just once. The chain has TRBV24-1 and TRBJ2-1; 11 bases align to TRBD2. V shed 6 bases, J shed 5 bases, and the junction held 5 bases outside the gene matches. This CDR3 spans 15 amino acids. Germline V lookup: CDR1 KGHDR, CDR2 SFDVKD. DNA of the CDR3: TGTGCCACCAGTTCGACTAGCGGGGAGAACAATGAGCAGTTCTTC. This encodes CATSSTSGENNEQFF.

The V call is TRBV10-1, the J call TRBJ2-4; D is tentatively TRBD1 or TRBD2 (5 bases each). This CDR3 region has 15 residues. CDR1 is WNHNN, CDR2 SYGVQD, per germline (reference sequence). Trimming removed 3 bases at V and 6 bases at J, with 15 bases between. CDR3 sequence: CASSDPGARPNIQYF. CDR3 bases: TGCGCCAGCAGTGATCCCGGGGCTCGGCCAAACATTCAGTACTTC.

This clone was observed a single time. The V and J genes are TRBV6-1 and TRBJ1-2; D uncertain. Trimming cost V 2 bases and J 1 base, with 20 bases left between them. The CDR3 has 18 amino acids. The germline V gene encodes CDR1 MNHNS and CDR2 SASEGT. The CDR3, as DNA: TGTGCCAGCAGTGAATTACCTTCCGGTTTCACAGTTAACTATGGCTACACCTTC. It translates to CASSELPSGFTVNYGYTF.

The chain links TRBV30 to TRBJ1-6, with TRBD1 matching 8 bases. The length of the CDR3 is 14 residues. In germline, CDR1 is GTSNPN, CDR2 SVGIG (reference sequence). V lost 2 bases and J lost 9; bases outside the gene matches: 6. CDR3 amino acids: CAWSSETGVSPLHF. CDR3 DNA sequence: TGTGCCTGGAGTTCAGAGACAGGGGTTTCACCCCTCCACTTT.

This clone was picked up a small number of times. The chain joins TRBV6-5 to TRBJ1-2, with a weak D call TRBD1 (6 bases). The CDR3 is made up of 15 amino acids. V was pared by 6 bases and J by 2 bases, with 16 bases between. Germline V gene data show CDR1 as MNHEY and CDR2 as SVGAGI. CDR3 sequence reads: CASSSQQGRNYGYTF. DNA for the CDR3: TGTGCCAGCAGCAGCCAACAGGGAAGGAACTATGGCTACACCTTC.

This rearrangement joins TRBV6-5 to TRBJ1-3; 7 bases align to TRBD1. Germline V lookup: CDR1 MNHEY, CDR2 SVGAGI. With 6 bases clipped from V and 4 bases from J, the junction kept 9 bases outside the gene matches. The CDR3 loop spans 15 amino acids. CDR3 nucleotides: TGTGCCAGCAGCAGTGGGAGGGGGCGAGGAAACACCATATATTTT. Its protein is CASSSGRGRGNTIYF.

The rearrangement uses TRBV7-9 and TRBJ2-3; possibly TRBD1 for D (6 bases). Per the germline V gene, CDR1 is SEHNR and CDR2 is FQNEAQ (reference sequence). V lost 3 bases and J 5 bases, leaving 9 bases between the germline ends. CDR3 length: 13 residues. CDR3 residues: CASSFGRGDTQYF. The CDR3 DNA reads as TGTGCCAGCAGCTTTGGCAGGGGAGATACGCAGTATTTT.

This clone was counted a single time. This chain joins TRBV7-2 and TRBJ2-3, with D perhaps TRBD1 or TRBD2 (5 bases each). V was pared by 4 bases and J by 0 bases, with 20 bases between. Germline CDR1 SGHTA, CDR2 FQGNSA. The CDR3 runs 18 residues. The DNA of the CDR3 is TGTGCCAGCAGCTCCGGGACCAGACCCCCTTTTAGCACAGATACGCAGTATTTT. Translating gives CASSSGTRPPFSTDTQYF.

The genes are TRBV6-5 and TRBJ1-4; a possible D gene is TRBD1 (6 bases). Germline V gene data show CDR1 as MNHEY and CDR2 as SVGAGI. The CDR3 has 13 amino acids. V lost 7 bases to trimming and J lost 7 bases, with 13 bases between them. The CDR3: CASIRGGGEKLFF. The DNA for the CDR3 is TGTGCCAGCATCAGGGGAGGGGGTGAAAAACTGTTTTTT.